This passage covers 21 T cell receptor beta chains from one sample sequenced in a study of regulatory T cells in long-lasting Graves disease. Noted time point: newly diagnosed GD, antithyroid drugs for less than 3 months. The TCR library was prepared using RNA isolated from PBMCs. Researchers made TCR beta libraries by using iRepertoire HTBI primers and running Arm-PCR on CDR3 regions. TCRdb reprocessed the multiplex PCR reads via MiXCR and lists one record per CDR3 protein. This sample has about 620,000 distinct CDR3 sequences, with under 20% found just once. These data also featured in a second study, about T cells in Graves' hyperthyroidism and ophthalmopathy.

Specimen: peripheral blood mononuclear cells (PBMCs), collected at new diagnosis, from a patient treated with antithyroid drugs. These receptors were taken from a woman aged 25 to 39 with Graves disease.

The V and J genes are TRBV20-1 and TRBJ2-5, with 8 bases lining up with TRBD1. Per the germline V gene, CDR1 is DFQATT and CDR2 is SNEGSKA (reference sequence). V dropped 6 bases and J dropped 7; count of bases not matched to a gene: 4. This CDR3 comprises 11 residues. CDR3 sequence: CSADRGGTQYF. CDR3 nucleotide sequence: TGCAGTGCCGACAGGGGAGGGACCCAGTACTTC.

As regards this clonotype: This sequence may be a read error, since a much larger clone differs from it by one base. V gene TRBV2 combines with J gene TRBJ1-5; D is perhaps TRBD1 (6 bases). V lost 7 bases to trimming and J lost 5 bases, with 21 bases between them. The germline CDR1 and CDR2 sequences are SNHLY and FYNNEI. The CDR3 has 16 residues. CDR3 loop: CASNVGFLAGDQPQHF. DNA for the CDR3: TGTGCCAGCAATGTGGGGTTCTTGGCAGGGGATCAGCCCCAGCATTTT.

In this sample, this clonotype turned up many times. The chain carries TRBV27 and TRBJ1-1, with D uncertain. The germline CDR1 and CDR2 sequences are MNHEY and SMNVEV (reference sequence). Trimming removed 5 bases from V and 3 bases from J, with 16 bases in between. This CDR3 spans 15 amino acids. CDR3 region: CASSGMGYGDTEAFF. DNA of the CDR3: TGTGCCAGCAGTGGAATGGGGTACGGGGACACTGAAGCTTTCTTT.

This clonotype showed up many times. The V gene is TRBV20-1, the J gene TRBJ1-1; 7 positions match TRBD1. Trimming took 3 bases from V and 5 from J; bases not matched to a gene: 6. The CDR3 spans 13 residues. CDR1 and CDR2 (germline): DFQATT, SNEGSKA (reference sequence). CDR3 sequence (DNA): TGCAGTGCTAGGCATCCAGGGGGGACTGAAGCTTTCTTT. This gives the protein CSARHPGGTEAFF.

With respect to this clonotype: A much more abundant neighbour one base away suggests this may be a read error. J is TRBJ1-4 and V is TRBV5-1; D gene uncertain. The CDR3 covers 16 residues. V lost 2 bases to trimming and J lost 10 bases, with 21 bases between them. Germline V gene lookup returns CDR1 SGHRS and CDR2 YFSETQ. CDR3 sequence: CASSLNSQTGGGKLFF. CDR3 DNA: TGCGCCAGCAGCTTAAACAGCCAGACGGGCGGAGGAAAACTGTTTTTT.

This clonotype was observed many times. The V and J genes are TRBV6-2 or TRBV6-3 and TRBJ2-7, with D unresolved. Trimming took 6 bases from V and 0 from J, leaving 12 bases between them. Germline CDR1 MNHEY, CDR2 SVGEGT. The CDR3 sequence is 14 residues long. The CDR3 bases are TGTGCCAGCAGGGGATTACAGAGCTCCTACGAGCAGTACTTC. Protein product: CASRGLQSSYEQYF.

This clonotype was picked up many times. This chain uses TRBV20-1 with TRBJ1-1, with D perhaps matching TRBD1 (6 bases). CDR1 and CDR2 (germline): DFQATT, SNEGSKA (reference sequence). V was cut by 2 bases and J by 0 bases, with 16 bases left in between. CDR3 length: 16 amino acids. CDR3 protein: CSARHSGQSMNTEAFF. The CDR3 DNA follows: TGCAGTGCTAGACACTCAGGACAGTCCATGAACACTGAAGCTTTCTTT.

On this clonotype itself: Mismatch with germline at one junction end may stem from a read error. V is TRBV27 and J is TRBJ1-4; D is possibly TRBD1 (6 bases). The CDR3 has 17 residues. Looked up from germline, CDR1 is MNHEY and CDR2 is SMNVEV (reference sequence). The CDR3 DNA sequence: TGTGTCAGCAGTTTCCGTCCGCGGGGGGCTGCTAATGAAAAACTGTTTTTT. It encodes CVSSFRPRGAANEKLFF.

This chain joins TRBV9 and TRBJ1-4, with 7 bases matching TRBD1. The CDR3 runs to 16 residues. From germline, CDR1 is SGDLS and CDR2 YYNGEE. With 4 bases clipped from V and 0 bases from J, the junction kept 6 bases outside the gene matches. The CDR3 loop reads CASSFRGTPTNEKLFF. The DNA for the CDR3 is TGTGCCAGCAGCTTCAGGGGGACCCCAACTAATGAAAAACTGTTTTTT.

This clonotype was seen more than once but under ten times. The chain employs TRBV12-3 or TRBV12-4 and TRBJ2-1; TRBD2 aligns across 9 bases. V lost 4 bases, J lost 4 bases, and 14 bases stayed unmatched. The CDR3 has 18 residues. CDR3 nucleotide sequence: TGTGCCAGCAGTTATTTGATGTTGGGCGGGAGGGCGTACAATGAGCAGTTCTTC. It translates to CASSYLMLGGRAYNEQFF.

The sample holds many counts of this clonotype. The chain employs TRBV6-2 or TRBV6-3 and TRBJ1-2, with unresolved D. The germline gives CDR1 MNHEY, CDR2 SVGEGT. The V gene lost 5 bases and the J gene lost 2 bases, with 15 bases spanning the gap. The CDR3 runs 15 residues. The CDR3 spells CASSENGANNYGYTF. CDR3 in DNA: TGTGCCAGCAGTGAGAATGGAGCTAACAACTATGGCTACACCTTC.

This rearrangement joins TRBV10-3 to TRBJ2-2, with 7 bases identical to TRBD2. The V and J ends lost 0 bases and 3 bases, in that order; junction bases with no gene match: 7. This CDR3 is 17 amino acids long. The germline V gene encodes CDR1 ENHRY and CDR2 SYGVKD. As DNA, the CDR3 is TGTGCCATCAGTGAGTCGGGCGGGAGTAGGCACACCGGGGAGCTGTTTTTT. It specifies CAISESGGSRHTGELFF.

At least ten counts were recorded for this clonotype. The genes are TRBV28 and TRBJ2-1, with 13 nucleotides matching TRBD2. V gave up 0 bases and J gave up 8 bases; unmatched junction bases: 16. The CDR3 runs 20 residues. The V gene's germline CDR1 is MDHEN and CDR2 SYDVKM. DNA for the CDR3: TGTGCCAGCAGTTTATGGGAACGCTGGACTAGCGGGAGAAATGGAGATGAGCAGTTCTTC. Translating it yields CASSLWERWTSGRNGDEQFF. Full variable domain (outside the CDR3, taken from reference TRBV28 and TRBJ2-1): DVKVTQSSRYLVKRTGEKVFLECVQDMDHENMFWYRQDPGLGLRLIYFSYDVKMKEKGDIPEGYSVSREKKERFSLILESASTNQTSMYLCASSLWERWTSGRNGDEQFFGPGTRLTVL.

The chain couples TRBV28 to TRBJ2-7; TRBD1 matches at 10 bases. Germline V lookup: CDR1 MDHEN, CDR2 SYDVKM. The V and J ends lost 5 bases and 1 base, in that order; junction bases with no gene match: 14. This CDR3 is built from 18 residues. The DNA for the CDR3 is TGTGCCAGCAGTGTCCCGGGACAGGGGAGGTATAGGTCCTACGAGCAGTACTTC. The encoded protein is CASSVPGQGRYRSYEQYF. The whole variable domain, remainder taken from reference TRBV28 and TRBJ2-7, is DVKVTQSSRYLVKRTGEKVFLECVQDMDHENMFWYRQDPGLGLRLIYFSYDVKMKEKGDIPEGYSVSREKKERFSLILESASTNQTSMYLCASSVPGQGRYRSYEQYFGPGTRLTVT.

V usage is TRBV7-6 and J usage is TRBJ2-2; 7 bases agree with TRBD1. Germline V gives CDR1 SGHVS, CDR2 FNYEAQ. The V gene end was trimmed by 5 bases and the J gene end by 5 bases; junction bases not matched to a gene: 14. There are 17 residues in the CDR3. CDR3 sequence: CASSHRDSAVPTGELFF. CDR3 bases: TGTGCCAGCAGCCACCGGGACAGCGCAGTGCCTACCGGGGAGCTGTTTTTT.

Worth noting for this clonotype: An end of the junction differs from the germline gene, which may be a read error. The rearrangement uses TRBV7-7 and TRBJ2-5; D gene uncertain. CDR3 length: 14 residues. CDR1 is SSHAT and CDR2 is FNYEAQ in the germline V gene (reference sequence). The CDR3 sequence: CASSPGRDQETQYF. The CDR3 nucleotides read TGTGCTAGCAGCCCGGGTCGGGACCAAGAGACCCAGTACTTC. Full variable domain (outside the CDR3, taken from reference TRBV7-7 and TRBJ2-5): GAGVSQSPRYKVTKRGQDVTLRCDPISSHATLYWYQQALGQGPEFLTYFNYEAQPDKSGLPSDRFSAERPEGSISTLTIQRTEQRDSAMYRCASSPGRDQETQYFGPGTRLLVL.

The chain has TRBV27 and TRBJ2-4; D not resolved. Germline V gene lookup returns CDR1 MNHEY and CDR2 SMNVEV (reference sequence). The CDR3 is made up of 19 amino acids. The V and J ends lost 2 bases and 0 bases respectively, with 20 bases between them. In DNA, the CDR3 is TGTGCCAGCAGTTTAGGGGTACCGTTTTTGGGTCTAGCCAAAAACATTCAGTACTTC. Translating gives CASSLGVPFLGLAKNIQYF.

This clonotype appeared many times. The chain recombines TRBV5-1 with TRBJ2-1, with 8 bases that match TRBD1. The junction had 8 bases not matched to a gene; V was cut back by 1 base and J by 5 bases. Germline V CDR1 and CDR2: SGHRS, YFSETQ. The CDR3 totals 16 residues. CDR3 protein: CASSLTTGAKHNEQFF. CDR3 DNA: TGCGCCAGCAGCTTGACGACAGGGGCCAAACACAATGAGCAGTTCTTC.

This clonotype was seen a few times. In nucleotides, the CDR3 is TGTGCCTGGTCTCAGGGGGCGGGCTATGGCTACACCTTC. Translation gives CAWSQGAGYGYTF. The rearrangement links TRBV30 to TRBJ1-2; the match to TRBD1 covers 8 bases. The CDR3 runs to 13 residues. V lost 5 bases to trimming and J lost 4 bases; unmatched junction nucleotides: 6. The germline CDR1 and CDR2 sequences are GTSNPN and SVGIG (reference sequence). Variable domain in full (rest from reference TRBV30 and TRBJ1-2): SQTIHQWPATLVQPVGSPLSLECTVEGTSNPNLYWYRQAAGRGLQLLFYSVGIGQISSEVPQNLSASRPQDRQFILSSKKLLLSDSGFYLCAWSQGAGYGYTFGSGTRLTVV.

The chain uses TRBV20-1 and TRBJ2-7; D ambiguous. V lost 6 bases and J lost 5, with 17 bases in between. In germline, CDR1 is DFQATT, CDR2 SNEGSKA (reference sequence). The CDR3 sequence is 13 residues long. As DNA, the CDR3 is TGCAGTGCCCAGGCAGCGACCCAGGACGAGCAGTACTTC. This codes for CSAQAATQDEQYF.

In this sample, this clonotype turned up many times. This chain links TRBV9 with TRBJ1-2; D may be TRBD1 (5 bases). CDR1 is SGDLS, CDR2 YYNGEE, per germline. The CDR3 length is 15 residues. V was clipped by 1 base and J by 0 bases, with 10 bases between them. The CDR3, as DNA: TGTGCCAGCAGCGTAAACGACAGAGCTAACTATGGCTACACCTTC. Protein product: CASSVNDRANYGYTF. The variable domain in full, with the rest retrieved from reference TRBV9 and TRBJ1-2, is DSGVTQTPKHLITATGQRVTLRCSPRSGDLSVYWYQQSLDQGLQFLIQYYNGEERAKGNILERFSAQQFPDLHSELNLSSLELGDSALYFCASSVNDRANYGYTFGSGTRLTVV.